The T cell receptor beta chain under discussion was sequenced for a study of siplizumab effects on memory and regulatory T cells. Study results and caveats: Naive T cells apparently outstripped memory cells in diversity and seemed major alloresponse contributors. No functional test confirmed suppression by proliferating siplizumab-culture Tregs. A minor fraction of alloreactive clones, and no more, mapped to unstimulated subsets.

Concerning this clone: Its specificity is not known.

V was trimmed by 5 bases and J by 5 bases, leaving 15 bases between them. Germline V gene data show CDR1 as LNHDA and CDR2 as SQIVND (reference sequence). CDR3 length equals 14 residues. Measured with immunoSEQ multiplex PCR; TCRdb has only the in-frame clones, and not every one. Here the sample spans about 100,000 clones, around 92% being singletons. Sequencing was done on a sample of CD4+ T cells sorted from blood. The chain links TRBV19 to TRBJ2-5, with D possibly being TRBD1 or TRBD2 (5 bases each). This clonotype originated in a human donor in good health. Some clones in this sample may be carry-over from other donors' samples. The chain's CDR3 is CASSATGTRETQYF. CDR3 in DNA: TGTGCCAGTAGTGCCACCGGGACCCGGGAGACCCAGTACTTC.